Listed here are 29 T cell receptor beta chains from one sample, sequenced in a study of blood T cell repertoires in COVID-19 (dated by TCRdb to about 2020). Receptor amplification or capture employed the immunoSEQ multiplex PCR assay. TCRdb provides this immuneACCESS table in a form limited to in-frame rearrangements. Some clones are lacking; in checked studies, under half of them reflect an unresolved V gene, and why the rest are absent is not known. Across this sample there are roughly 100,000 clones, with about 89% seen only once. The ten largest make up 4% to 6% of the sample. What was sequenced was peripheral blood. The receptors come from a human donor in a cohort sampled during active COVID-19.

This clone appeared a few times. This sequence joins TRBV6-2 or TRBV6-3 and TRBJ2-3; 9 bases align to TRBD2. Germline V lookup: CDR1 MNHEY, CDR2 SVGEGT. The CDR3 covers 15 residues. The ends lost 7 bases at V and 6 bases at J; junction bases unmatched: 11. CDR3 nucleotides: TGTGCCAGCATCCCTGATGCGGGGGGGCAGGATACGCAGTATTTT. Translated, it gives CASIPDAGGQDTQYF.

The chain links TRBV7-8 to TRBJ2-7; possible D gene TRBD2, 6 bases. Looked up from germline, CDR1 is SGHVS and CDR2 is FQNEAQ. The CDR3 is 15 residues long. V was cut by 1 base and J by 4 bases, with 14 bases left in between. The CDR3 sequence: CASSLGTIPRYEQYF. DNA of the CDR3: TGTGCCAGCAGCTTAGGGACTATCCCCAGGTACGAGCAGTACTTC.

V gene TRBV5-6 combines with J gene TRBJ1-1, with a possible D match to TRBD1 (5 bases). Germline V gives CDR1 SGHDT, CDR2 YYEEEE. The V gene lost 2 bases and the J gene lost 1 base, with 9 bases spanning the gap. This CDR3 spans 14 amino acids. CDR3 DNA: TGTGCCAGCAGCTTTCCAGGGTCGAACACTGAAGCTTTCTTT. Its translation is CASSFPGSNTEAFF.

The V gene is TRBV11-3, the J gene TRBJ2-5, with 12 positions matching TRBD1. Per germline, CDR1 SGHNT and CDR2 YENEEA. After removal of 5 bases from V and 2 bases from J, the junction contained 6 bases not matched to a gene. The CDR3 is 16 residues long. CDR3 loop: CASSLGTGGQQETQYF. CDR3 bases: TGTGCCAGCAGCCTTGGGACAGGGGGCCAACAAGAGACCCAGTACTTC.

This sequence joins TRBV28 and TRBJ2-3, with D hard to call. Germline lookup yields CDR1 MDHEN and CDR2 SYDVKM. The CDR3 has 13 amino acids. V shed 5 bases and J shed 3 bases, with 9 bases lying between them. The CDR3, as DNA: TGTGCCAGCAGTGGTCGAGCGACAGATACGCAGTATTTT. It translates to CASSGRATDTQYF.

The V call is TRBV19, the J call TRBJ2-7; 13 bases line up with TRBD2. Unmatched junction bases numbered 2, after V lost 4 bases and J lost 2 bases. The length of the CDR3 is 15 residues. Germline loops: CDR1 LNHDA, CDR2 SQIVND (reference sequence). The CDR3 DNA follows: TGTGCCAGTAGTACCGGACTAGCGGGGGCCTACGAGCAGTACTTC. Protein: CASSTGLAGAYEQYF.

The V call is TRBV5-1, the J call TRBJ1-1, with a weak D call TRBD1 (6 bases). V was cut by 5 bases and J by 4 bases, with 12 bases left in between. Germline V lookup: CDR1 SGHRS, CDR2 YFSETQ. The CDR3 extends over 13 amino acids. CDR3 DNA sequence: TGCGCCAGCAGTTCTTTCAGGGGCACTGAAGCTTTCTTT. It encodes CASSSFRGTEAFF.

The chain is built from TRBV3-1 (or the pseudogene TRBV3-2) and TRBJ1-6, with D possibly being TRBD1 (6 bases). Trimming stripped 4 bases from V and 13 bases from J, with 17 bases between. The CDR3 is 14 residues long. The germline V gene has CDR1 LGHDT and CDR2 YNNKEL (reference sequence). CDR3 sequence (DNA): TGTGCCAGCAGCCGCGGGGGGGCCAGGTTGCCCCTCCACTTT. Amino acid sequence: CASSRGGARLPLHF.

This clone appeared once. V is TRBV9 and J is TRBJ2-1; a possible D gene is TRBD1 (5 bases). This CDR3 has 13 amino acids. CDR1 and CDR2 from the germline V gene are SGDLS and YYNGEE. Trimming shortened V by 2 bases and J by 4 bases, and 7 bases separated the two germline ends. The CDR3 DNA reads TGTGCCAGCAGCGTCGACAGTTACAATGAGCAGTTCTTC. Translation: CASSVDSYNEQFF.

The V gene is TRBV12-5, the J gene TRBJ1-5; 9 bases agree with TRBD1. The CDR3 sequence is 15 residues long. Germline CDR1 reads LGHNT; CDR2 reads FRNRAP. J gave up 7 bases and V 1 base, and 5 bases lay outside the gene matches. The CDR3 sequence is CASGLGQGVRQPQHF. The DNA of the CDR3 is TGTGCTAGTGGTTTGGGACAGGGGGTTAGACAGCCCCAGCATTTT.

The CDR3 here is CAWSGFGQTSPLHF. In DNA, the CDR3 is TGTGCCTGGAGTGGGTTCGGACAGACCTCACCCCTCCACTTT. The chain combines TRBV30 with TRBJ1-6, with a tentative D call TRBD1 (6 bases). The germline V and J ends were trimmed by 1 base and 10 bases, with 14 bases remaining between them. Looked up from germline, CDR1 is GTSNPN and CDR2 is SVGIG (reference sequence). The CDR3 is 14 amino acids.

The chain links TRBV29-1 to TRBJ1-1; no clear D gene. This CDR3 has 13 residues. Germline V CDR1 and CDR2: SQVTM, ANQGSEA. V lost 2 bases and J 8 bases, leaving 15 bases between the germline ends. CDR3 coding DNA: TGCAGCGTTGAACGTCCGAGTGGCAGGGAAGCTTTCTTT. Amino acid sequence: CSVERPSGREAFF.

The chain carries TRBV5-1 and TRBJ1-2; 8 bases line up with TRBD1. There are 16 residues in the CDR3. Germline V gives CDR1 SGHRS, CDR2 YFSETQ. With V trimmed by 1 base and J by 2 bases, 7 bases remained unmatched. CDR3 protein: CASSLISQGANYGYTF. The CDR3 DNA is TGCGCCAGCAGCTTGATTTCTCAGGGGGCCAACTATGGCTACACCTTC.

This clone was detected a few times. This sequence joins TRBV19 and TRBJ1-5, with TRBD1 matching 7 bases. This CDR3 has 14 residues. Germline lookup yields CDR1 LNHDA and CDR2 SQIVND (reference sequence). Trimming removed 4 bases from V and 1 base from J; junction bases left unmatched: 1. CDR3 protein: CASSKGASNQPQHF. The CDR3 nucleotides are TGTGCCAGTAGTAAGGGGGCCAGCAATCAGCCCCAGCATTTT.

The V call is TRBV7-2, the J call TRBJ2-5; 14 nucleotides match TRBD2. Germline CDR1 reads SGHTA; CDR2 reads FQGNSA. The CDR3 spans 15 residues. V shed 5 bases, J shed 5 bases, and the junction held 4 bases outside the gene matches. DNA for the CDR3: TGTGCCAGCAGCCAGACTAGCGGGGGGGCCGAGACCCAGTACTTC. The encoded protein is CASSQTSGGAETQYF.

The chain combines TRBV12-5 with TRBJ2-4; weak D call: TRBD2 (5 bases). V lost 3 bases and J lost 0, with 6 bases in between. CDR1 and CDR2 from the germline V gene are LGHNT and FRNRAP. CDR3 length equals 14 residues. The CDR3 region is CASGLEGAKNIQYF. CDR3 sequence (DNA): TGTGCTAGTGGTTTAGAGGGAGCCAAAAACATTCAGTACTTC.

The gene calls are TRBV4-3 and TRBJ1-5; the D gene is possibly TRBD1 (6 bases). Trimming took off 4 bases at V and 7 bases at J, with 17 bases between the two ends. This CDR3 region has 15 residues. CDR1 is LGHNA and CDR2 is YSLEER in the germline V gene. Here the CDR3 reads CASSPRAGVGQPQHF. In nucleotides, the CDR3 is TGCGCCAGCAGCCCCAGGGCAGGGGTCGGGCAGCCCCAGCATTTT.

This chain joins TRBV5-4 and TRBJ2-3; possibly TRBD2 for D (5 bases). Between the trimmed V and J ends, which lost 0 bases and 0 bases, there was a span of 8 bases. The germline V gene has CDR1 SGHNT and CDR2 YYREEE (reference sequence). The CDR3 loop spans 15 amino acids. The CDR3 DNA is TGTGCCAGCAGCTTGGGGGCTAGCAGCACAGATACGCAGTATTTT. This translates into CASSLGASSTDTQYF.

V and J are TRBV5-1 and TRBJ2-7, with unresolved D. The CDR3 contains 14 residues. Germline values: CDR1 SGHRS, CDR2 YFSETQ. Trimming took off 0 bases at V and 3 bases at J, with 10 bases between the two ends. Written as DNA, the CDR3 is TGCGCCAGCAGCTTGGAACATCCCATCTACGAGCAGTACTTC. Translated: CASSLEHPIYEQYF.

The V and J genes are TRBV11-2 and TRBJ2-2, with 7 bases identical to TRBD1. Germline CDR1 and CDR2: SGHAT and FQNNGV. V lost 0 bases to trimming and J lost 4 bases; unmatched junction nucleotides: 2. CDR3 length equals 15 residues. DNA for the CDR3: TGTGCCAGCAGCTTAGAACAGGGGAGCACCGGGGAGCTGTTTTTT. Protein product: CASSLEQGSTGELFF.

The chain combines TRBV6-6 with TRBJ2-1; D remains ambiguous. Trimming cost V 4 bases and J 2 bases, with 9 bases left between them. The CDR3 length is 14 residues. Germline loops: CDR1 MNHNY, CDR2 SVGAGI (reference sequence). CDR3 coding DNA: TGTGCCAGCAGTTCCTATGGTCCCTACAATGAGCAGTTCTTC. Its protein product is CASSSYGPYNEQFF.

The chain uses TRBV19 and TRBJ2-7; 10 bases map to TRBD1. After removal of 2 bases from V and 0 bases from J, the junction contained 4 bases not matched to a gene. This CDR3 is 16 amino acids long. Germline-derived CDR1 and CDR2 are LNHDA and SQIVND (reference sequence). The CDR3 sequence: CASSITGTGASYEQYF. CDR3 sequence (DNA): TGTGCCAGTAGTATAACCGGGACAGGGGCCTCCTACGAGCAGTACTTC.

V gene TRBV12-5 combines with J gene TRBJ1-5; TRBD1 aligns across 7 bases. The CDR3 totals 17 residues. Per germline, CDR1 LGHNT and CDR2 FRNRAP. The ends lost 6 bases at V and 0 bases at J; junction bases unmatched: 11. CDR3 DNA sequence: TGTGCTAGTGGCCTGGACAGGTGGGCCTATAGCAATCAGCCCCAGCATTTT. This sequence encodes CASGLDRWAYSNQPQHF. Variable domain in full (rest from reference TRBV12-5 and TRBJ1-5): DARVTQTPRHKVTEMGQEVTMRCQPILGHNTVFWYRQTMMQGLELLAYFRNRAPLDDSGMPKDRFSAEMPDATLATLKIQPSEPRDSAVYFCASGLDRWAYSNQPQHFGDGTRLSIL.

This clone has just one count. The V gene is TRBV19, the J gene TRBJ1-2; D is perhaps TRBD1 (5 bases). Germline V gives CDR1 LNHDA, CDR2 SQIVND (reference sequence). Trimming removed 3 bases from V and 2 bases from J, with 13 bases in between. The length of the CDR3 is 15 residues. The CDR3 protein is CASSIDSAINYGYTF. CDR3 nucleotide sequence: TGTGCCAGTAGTATCGACAGCGCTATAAACTATGGCTACACCTTC.

This clone was detected only a few times. The V and J genes are TRBV7-8 and TRBJ2-5, with 7 nucleotides matching TRBD2. There are 14 residues in the CDR3. V shed 3 bases and J 9 bases; nucleotides not matched to a gene: 10. The germline gives CDR1 SGHVS, CDR2 FQNEAQ. The CDR3 loop is CASSLRASGGAQYF. The CDR3 bases are TGTGCCAGCAGCTTGCGGGCTAGCGGTGGGGCCCAGTACTTC. Full variable domain (remainder filled in from reference TRBV7-8 and TRBJ2-5): GAGVSQSPRYKVAKRGQDVALRCDPISGHVSLFWYQQALGQGPEFLTYFQNEAQLDKSGLPSDRFFAERPEGSVSTLKIQRTQQEDSAVYLCASSLRASGGAQYFGPGTRLLVL.

The chain has TRBV15 and TRBJ2-7; D uncertain. Germline V gene data show CDR1 as LNHNV and CDR2 as YYDKDF (reference sequence). V lost 0 bases to trimming and J lost 2 bases, with 11 bases between them. The CDR3 extends over 15 amino acids. The CDR3 sequence is CATSRDPAAAYEQYF. In nucleotides, the CDR3 is TGTGCCACCAGCAGAGATCCCGCGGCTGCCTACGAGCAGTACTTC.

In DNA form, the CDR3 reads TGTGCCAGCAGTGAGAACCCCTACGGGAGTGGCGAGACCCAGTACTTC. It is translated as CASSENPYGSGETQYF. The V call is TRBV2, the J call TRBJ2-5, with D tentatively TRBD2 (6 bases). This CDR3 is 16 amino acids long. V was shortened by 3 bases and J by 5 bases, with 19 bases between the two germline ends. Germline V gene sequence: CDR1 SNHLY, CDR2 FYNNEI. Full variable domain (rest looked up from reference TRBV2 and TRBJ2-5): EPEVTQTPSHQVTQMGQEVILRCVPISNHLYFYWYRQILGQKVEFLVSFYNNEISEKSEIFDDQFSVERPDGSNFTLKIRSTKLEDSAMYFCASSENPYGSGETQYFGPGTRLLVL.

V gene TRBV11-2 combines with J gene TRBJ1-2, with TRBD1 identical over 7 bases. The length of the CDR3 is 14 residues. With 5 bases clipped from V and 4 bases from J, the junction kept 7 bases outside the gene matches. CDR1 SGHAT and CDR2 FQNNGV come from the germline V gene. The CDR3 DNA sequence: TGTGCCAGCAGCCCCGACAGGGTGAGCTATGGCTACACCTTC. Protein sequence: CASSPDRVSYGYTF.

This rearrangement joins TRBV3-1 (or the pseudogene TRBV3-2) to TRBJ2-2; D ambiguous. CDR3 length: 16 amino acids. Germline V lookup: CDR1 LGHDT, CDR2 YNNKEL (reference sequence). V was trimmed by 4 bases and J by 5 bases, leaving 17 bases between them. The chain's CDR3 is CASSLLLSGWTGELFF. In DNA, the CDR3 is TGTGCCAGCAGCCTCCTGCTGAGTGGTTGGACCGGGGAGCTGTTTTTT.